Here is one T cell receptor (beta chain) with its context. Extracted total RNA amounted to at least 5.5 micrograms for each sample. With 4 bases removed from V and 7 bases from J, the gap between germline ends came to 10 bases. The CDR3 covers 13 residues. These data are taken from a study of blood T cells in healthy people across ages. Primed by a sample-barcoded 5' primer and a J-beta primer mix, a second PCR proceeded for about 6 to 12 cycles. Each CDR3 protein gets one entry after TCRdb re-called the 5' RACE reads with MiXCR. Here the sample spans about 510,000 distinct CDR3 sequences, roughly a quarter being singletons. The same data also went into a second study, on T cells of mothers and their children. That study reports: There were over 9 million TCR beta CDR3 reads from each mother and several million from each child.

The chain combines TRBV12-3 or TRBV12-4 with TRBJ2-2; no definite D call. Sequencing input: blood. This TCR derives from a boy under 10 years old in good health. The CDR3 region has the DNA TGTGCCAGCAGTTCCGGCCGGGTCGGGGAGCTGTTTTTT. Protein product: CASSSGRVGELFF.